This TCR beta chain derives from a study of cytomegalovirus exposure and HLA in healthy donors. Study-wide points: Among the most significant clusters, several appeared linked to common viral pathogens in a later analysis. The study designated about 160 TCR beta chains cytomegalovirus-associated. Later work showed greater clonal expansion in HLA-associated TCR beta chains than in equally common others.

The V gene's germline CDR1 is LGHNA and CDR2 YSLEER. J lost 2 bases, V lost 4 bases, and 13 bases had no gene match. There are 17 residues in the CDR3. In this sample, this clone turned up a few times. Its antigen is unidentified. Primers included in the PCR were 60 Vbeta and 13 Jbeta primers. The table came from immunoSEQ multiplex PCR; TCRdb's copy has only in-frame clones and leaves some out. This sample has some 200,000 clones, with around 77% found just once. The gene calls are TRBV4-3 and TRBJ1-2; TRBD1 aligns across 7 bases. This TCR derives from a woman aged 25 to 39 in good health and CMV-seropositive. What was sequenced was PBMCs. The CDR3 DNA is TGCGCCAGCAGCCTTACTACCTCACGACAGGGAAACTATGGCTACACCTTC. Its translation is CASSLTTSRQGNYGYTF.